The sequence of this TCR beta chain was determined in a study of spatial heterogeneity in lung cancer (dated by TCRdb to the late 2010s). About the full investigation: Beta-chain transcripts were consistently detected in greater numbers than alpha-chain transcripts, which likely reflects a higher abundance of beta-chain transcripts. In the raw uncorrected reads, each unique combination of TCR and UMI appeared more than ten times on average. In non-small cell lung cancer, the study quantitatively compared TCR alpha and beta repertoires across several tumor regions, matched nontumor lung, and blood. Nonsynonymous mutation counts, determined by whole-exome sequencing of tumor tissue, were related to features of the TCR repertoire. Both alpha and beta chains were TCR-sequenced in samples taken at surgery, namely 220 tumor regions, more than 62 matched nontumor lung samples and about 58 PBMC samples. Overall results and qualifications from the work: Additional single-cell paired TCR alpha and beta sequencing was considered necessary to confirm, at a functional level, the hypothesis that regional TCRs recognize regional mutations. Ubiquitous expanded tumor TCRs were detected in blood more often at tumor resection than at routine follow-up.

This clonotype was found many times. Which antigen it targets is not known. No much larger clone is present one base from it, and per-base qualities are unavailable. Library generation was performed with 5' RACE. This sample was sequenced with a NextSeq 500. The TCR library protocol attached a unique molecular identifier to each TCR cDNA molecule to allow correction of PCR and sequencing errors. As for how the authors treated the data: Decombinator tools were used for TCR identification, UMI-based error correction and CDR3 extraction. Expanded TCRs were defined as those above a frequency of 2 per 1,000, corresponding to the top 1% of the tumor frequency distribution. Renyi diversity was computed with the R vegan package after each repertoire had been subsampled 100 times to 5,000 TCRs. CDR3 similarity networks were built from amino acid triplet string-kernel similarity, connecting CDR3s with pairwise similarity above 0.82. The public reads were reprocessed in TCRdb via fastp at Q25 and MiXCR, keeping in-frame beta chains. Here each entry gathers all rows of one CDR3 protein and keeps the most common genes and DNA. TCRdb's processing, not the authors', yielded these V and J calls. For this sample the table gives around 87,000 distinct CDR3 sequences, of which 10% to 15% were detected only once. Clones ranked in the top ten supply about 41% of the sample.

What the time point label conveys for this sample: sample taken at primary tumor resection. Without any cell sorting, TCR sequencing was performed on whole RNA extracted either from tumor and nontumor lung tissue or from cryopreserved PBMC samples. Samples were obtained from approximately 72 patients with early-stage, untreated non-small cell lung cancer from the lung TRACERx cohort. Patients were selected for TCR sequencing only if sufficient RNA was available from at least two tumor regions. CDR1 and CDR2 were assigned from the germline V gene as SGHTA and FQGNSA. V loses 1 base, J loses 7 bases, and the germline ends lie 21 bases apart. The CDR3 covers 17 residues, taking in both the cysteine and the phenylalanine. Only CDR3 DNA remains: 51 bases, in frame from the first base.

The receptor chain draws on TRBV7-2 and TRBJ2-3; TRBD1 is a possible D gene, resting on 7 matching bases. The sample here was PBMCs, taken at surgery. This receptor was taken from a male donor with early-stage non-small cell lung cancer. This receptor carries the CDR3 CASSLGDSQRGRHTQYF. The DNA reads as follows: TGTGCCAGCAGCTTAGGGGACTCTCAGAGGGGGCGGCATACGCAGTATTTT.